In its sample, the clone carrying this T cell receptor beta chain was seen a few times. Its antigen is not identified. The entry originates in a study of CD8+ T cells in alopecia areata. Study-level points and caveats: Compared with normal scalp, lesional scalp had higher clonality and more expanded CD8+ clones.

Following extraction, RNA underwent reverse transcription to cDNA, which served as the sequencing template. Produced via immunoSEQ multiplex PCR; TCRdb's table is partial and in-frame only. The table has about 150,000 clones, about 51% seen once. Sorted out of PBMCs were CD4+ T cells and CD8+ T cells. Germline assignment: CDR1 SGHRS and CDR2 YFSETQ. The ends were cut back, 1 base at V and 2 bases at J, with 6 bases in the middle. This CDR3 is built from 14 residues. The V and J genes are TRBV5-1 and TRBJ1-4; D unclear. This specimen was CD8+ T cells sorted from blood, taken at week 0. This sequence was found in a human donor with alopecia areata. The CDR3 nucleotides are TGCGCCAGCAGCTTGCGAGGGACTAATGAAAAACTGTTTTTT. It is translated as CASSLRGTNEKLFF.